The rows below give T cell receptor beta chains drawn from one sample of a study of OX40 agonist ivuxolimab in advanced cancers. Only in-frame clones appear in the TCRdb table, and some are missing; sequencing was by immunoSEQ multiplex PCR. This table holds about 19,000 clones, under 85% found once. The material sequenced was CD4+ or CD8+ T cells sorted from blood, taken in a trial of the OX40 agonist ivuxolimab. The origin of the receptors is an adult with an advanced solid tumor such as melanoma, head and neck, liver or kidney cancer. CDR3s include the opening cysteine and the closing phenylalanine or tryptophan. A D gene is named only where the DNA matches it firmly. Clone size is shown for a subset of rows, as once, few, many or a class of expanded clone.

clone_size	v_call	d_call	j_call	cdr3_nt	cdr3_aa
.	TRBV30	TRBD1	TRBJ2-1	TGTGCCTGGAGTTTAGGGGGCCCATACAATGAGCAGTTCTTC	CAWSLGGPYNEQFF
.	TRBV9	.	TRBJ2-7	TGTGCCAGCAGCGTAGCTGACGACACCTCCTACGAGCAGTACTTC	CASSVADDTSYEQYF
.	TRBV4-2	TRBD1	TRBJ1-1	TGTGCCAGCAGCCAAGGGACAGGGGCTGAAGCTTTCTTT	CASSQGTGAEAFF
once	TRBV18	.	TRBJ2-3	TGTGCCAGCTCACCGACAGGTTCGACAGATACGCAGTATTTT	CASSPTGSTDTQYF
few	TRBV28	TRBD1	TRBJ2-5	TGTGCCAGCAGTCCAACAGGGGAAGGGGAGACCCAGTACTTC	CASSPTGEGETQYF
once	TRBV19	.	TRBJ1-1	TGTGCCAGTCTATCCACGTGGGCCACTGAAGCTTTCTTT	CASLSTWATEAFF
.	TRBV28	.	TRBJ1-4	TGTGCCAGCAGTTTAGAAGGGGCGGGACGAGGGTTTCGAATTGAAAAACTGTTTTTT	CASSLEGAGRGFRIEKLFF
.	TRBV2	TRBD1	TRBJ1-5	TGTGCCAGCAGCCTTCCGGGACAGGCGCGACCCCAGCATTTT	CASSLPGQARPQHF
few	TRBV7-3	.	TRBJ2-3	TGTGCCAGCAGCTTAACCGGGGCCGCCACAGATACGCAGTATTTT	CASSLTGAATDTQYF
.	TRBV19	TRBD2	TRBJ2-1	TGTGCCAGTAGCCCTGGACTAGCGGGGTGGTCCTACAATGAGCAGTTCTTC	CASSPGLAGWSYNEQFF
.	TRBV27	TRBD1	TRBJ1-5	TGTGCCAGCCTGCTGGGACAGGGGGCTTTAAATCAGCCCCAGCATTTT	CASLLGQGALNQPQHF
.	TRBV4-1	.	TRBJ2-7	TGCGCCAGCAGCCAAACGGACGGTCACTCCTACGAGCAGTACTTC	CASSQTDGHSYEQYF
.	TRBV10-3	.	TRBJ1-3	TGTGCCATCAGTCTTGACAGTACCTCTGGAAACACCATATATTTT	CAISLDSTSGNTIYF
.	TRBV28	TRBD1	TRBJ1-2	TGTGCCAGCAGTTTCTACAGGGGGCAGGCGGGCTACACCTTC	CASSFYRGQAGYTF
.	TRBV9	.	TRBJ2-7	TGTGCCAGCAGCCCCGGGCAGGAATACGAGCAGTACTTC	CASSPGQEYEQYF
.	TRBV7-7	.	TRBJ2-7	TGTGCTAGCAGCTTTTTTCCCCCTGGGGACGCTTCCTACGAGCAGTACTTC	CASSFFPPGDASYEQYF
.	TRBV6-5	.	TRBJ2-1	TGTGCCAGCACCCGTCGGGAGTACAATGAGCAGTTCTTC	CASTRREYNEQFF
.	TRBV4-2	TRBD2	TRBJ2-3	TGTGCCAGCAGCCAAGCTAGCGGGGGGGCAGATACGCAGTATTTT	CASSQASGGADTQYF